This entry lists 4 T cell receptor beta chains sequenced from one sample in a study of blood T cell repertoires in COVID-19. Repertoires were generated with immunoSEQ multiplex PCR, while TCRdb's copy carries only in-frame clones and drops some. The data show roughly 90,000 clones, 80% seen once. The source material was peripheral blood. The receptors originated from a woman between 65 and 79 years old with acute or convalescent COVID-19.

This chain joins TRBV5-1 and TRBJ1-5; 7 positions match TRBD1. Germline V gives CDR1 SGHRS, CDR2 YFSETQ. V shed 0 bases and J 1 base; nucleotides not matched to a gene: 1. The CDR3 extends over 15 amino acids. The CDR3 DNA reads as TGCGCCAGCAGCTTGGCAGGGGGGAGCAATCAGCCCCAGCATTTT. Translation: CASSLAGGSNQPQHF.

This chain joins TRBV9 and TRBJ2-3; 9 bases are shared with TRBD2. This CDR3 has 15 residues. V was pared by 5 bases and J by 5 bases, with 9 bases of the junction left unmatched. Per the germline V gene, CDR1 is SGDLS and CDR2 is YYNGEE. The CDR3 reads CASSRVAGAQDTQYF. Written as DNA, the CDR3 is TGTGCCAGCAGTCGGGTAGCGGGAGCCCAAGATACGCAGTATTTT.

V and J are TRBV3-1 (or the pseudogene TRBV3-2) and TRBJ2-3; 8 bases align to TRBD2. This CDR3 contains 14 residues. The trim removed 4 bases at V and 5 bases at J, leaving 5 bases unmatched. Germline V gene sequence: CDR1 LGHDT, CDR2 YNNKEL (reference sequence). CDR3 coding DNA: TGTGCCAGCAGCCCCCCGGCGGGGGGAGATACGCAGTATTTT. This translates into CASSPPAGGDTQYF.

The chain has TRBV28 and TRBJ1-6; D not resolved. V lost 11 bases to trimming and J lost 0 bases, with 8 bases between them. Germline assignment: CDR1 MDHEN and CDR2 SYDVKM. The CDR3 runs to 13 residues. The CDR3 reads CAARDSYNSPLHF. As DNA, the CDR3 is TGTGCCGCCCGGGACTCCTATAATTCACCCCTCCACTTT.